This T cell receptor (beta chain) was captured in a study of blood T cells in healthy people across ages. The V and J ends lost 5 bases and 12 bases, in that order; junction bases with no gene match: 6. This CDR3 spans 13 amino acids. The germline V gene encodes CDR1 MGHRA and CDR2 YSYEKL. Points from the study as a whole: The unknown donor CMV status may have confounded expanded clonotype changes.

In the case of this clonotype: The antigen is undetermined.

Next came a second PCR, run for about 7 to 12 cycles, which used a sample-barcoded 5' primer along with a J-beta primer mix. A single record per CDR3 protein comes from TCRdb applying MiXCR to the 5' RACE reads. Counted here are hundreds of thousands of distinct CDR3 sequences, around 49% occurring once; the ten biggest clones make up 13%. This chain links TRBV4-1 with TRBJ2-1; 11 bases map to TRBD1. The clonotype comes from a young man in good health. The sequenced material came from blood. CDR3 nucleotides: TGCGCCAGCAGCGCGGACAGGGGGCGAACGCAGTTCTTC. Translated, it gives CASSADRGRTQFF.